This note documents a single T cell receptor beta chain sequence. Its antigen has not been determined. No much larger clone exists at a distance of one base, and base qualities are not known. TCRbeta CDR3 regions were amplified from genomic DNA by means of the immunoSEQ Assay, a bias-controlled multiplex PCR. As for the authors' bioinformatics: The number of nucleated cells in each sample was estimated from the amplification of reference gene primers within the assay. To quantify the absolute abundance of each unique TCRbeta CDR3 rearrangement, sequence reads were collapsed and filtered. For each sample, productive Simpson clonality was calculated by taking the square root of Simpson's diversity index across productive rearrangements. Drawn from immuneACCESS, this table holds only the in-frame rearrangements with V and J called that TCRdb kept. Clones are partly lost; checked studies trace under half to an unresolved V gene and leave the rest unexplained. Clone size and V and J calls were adopted from that table, with D and trimming inferred from the DNA. In all, the sample holds about 270,000 clones, and 88% of those were seen once. The ten largest clones represent 2% to 2.5% of the sample.

In the prospective study, participants were 18 to 89 years old, resided in about two dozen geographic areas of the United States, and were enrolled through a virtual design. Cohort assignment in the prospective study relied on participant-reported clinical history from a screening survey and a study questionnaire. Mobile phlebotomists in the prospective study collected whole blood, serum and a nasopharyngeal or oropharyngeal swab from every participant. Additional blood draws and questionnaires over an approximately two-month period could optionally be provided by prospective study participants. Blood samples from the prospective study were shipped frozen or at room temperature prior to DNA extraction. This entry belongs to a study of blood T cell repertoires in COVID-19 (TCRdb year 2020). Context from the whole study: For ImmuneRACE Cohort 3, a participant was defined as recovered based on two consecutive negative NP/OP PCR tests, clearance by a healthcare professional, or resolution of symptoms. A de-identified subject ID, COVID-19 status, age in years and sex were almost always included in the sample metadata. The collaborator samples originated in the United States, Italy and Spain and spanned the acute and convalescent phases of COVID-19. Samples came from the ongoing ImmuneRACE study (first 160 participants) plus 1,254 subjects from 6 global collaborators. The material from the prospective study consisted of cDNA or gDNA derived from T cells, B-cell-depleted T cells, or PBMCs. Where available, HLA class I and class II types were obtained from metadata supplied by the sample provider rather than from assay-based typing. The repertoires were released in a freely available public database intended as a resource for research on the immune response to SARS-CoV-2. Deeply sampled blood TCRbeta repertoires from subjects exposed to, actively infected with, or recovered from COVID-19 were included in the dataset.

Trimming takes 0 bases from V and 10 bases from J, and the germline ends sit 21 bases apart. For CDR1 and CDR2, the germline V gene lists MGHRA and YSYEKL. Including cysteine and phenylalanine, the CDR3 has 17 amino acids. Just CDR3 DNA is preserved here, 51 bases in frame from base 1. General conclusions and limits of the study: The amount of clinical and demographic metadata varied by source and participant and was provided uncurated.

This sequence was found in a woman aged 60 to 75 in a cohort exposed to, infected with or recovered from COVID-19 (not recorded which). The specimen was PBMCs or T cells enriched from blood (not recorded which). The sequence is built from TRBV4-1 and TRBJ1-4, and TRBD1 may be the D gene, going by 5 matching bases. The bases are TGCGCCAGCAGCCAAGATGGGGGGGGAAGGTCGGAAGGAAAACTGTTTTTT. Translated, it gives CASSQDGGGRSEGKLFF.